The T cell receptor beta chain under discussion was sequenced for a study of T-cell reconstitution after alpha-beta-depleted transplantation in children. V lost 3 bases and J lost 2, with 9 bases in between. Germline CDR1 reads LGHDT; CDR2 reads YNNKEL (reference sequence). This CDR3 has 14 residues. Unique molecular identifiers tagged the TCRbeta library. TCRdb reanalysed the PCR reads using MiXCR and keeps one entry per CDR3 protein. The sample yields more than 550,000 distinct CDR3 sequences, about 10% seen once. Only a few counts were recorded for this clonotype. The sequence came from a human donor who donated a stem cell graft to a child with acute myeloid leukemia. This specimen was PBMCs from the stem cell graft donor, taken from the stem cell graft. The chain carries TRBV3-1 and TRBJ2-3; tentatively, D is TRBD1 or TRBD2 (5 bases each). The CDR3 is CASSHEGPTDTQYF. Written as DNA, the CDR3 is TGTGCCAGCAGCCACGAGGGACCCACAGATACGCAGTATTTT.